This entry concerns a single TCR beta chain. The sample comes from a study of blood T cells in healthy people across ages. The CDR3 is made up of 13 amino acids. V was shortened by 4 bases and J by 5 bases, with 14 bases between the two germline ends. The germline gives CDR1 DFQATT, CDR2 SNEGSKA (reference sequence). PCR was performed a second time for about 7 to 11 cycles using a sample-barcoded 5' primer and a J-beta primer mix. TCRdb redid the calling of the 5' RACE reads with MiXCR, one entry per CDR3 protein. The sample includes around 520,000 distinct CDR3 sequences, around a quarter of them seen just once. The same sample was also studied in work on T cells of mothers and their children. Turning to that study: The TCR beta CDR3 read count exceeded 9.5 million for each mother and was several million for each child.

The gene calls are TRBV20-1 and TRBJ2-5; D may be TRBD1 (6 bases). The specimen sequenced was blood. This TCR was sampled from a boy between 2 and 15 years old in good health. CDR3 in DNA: TGCAGTGCTAAAGCGGACAGTTCCGAGACCCAGTACTTC. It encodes CSAKADSSETQYF.